These T cell receptor beta chains were read from a single sample in a study of blood T cell repertoires in COVID-19. TCRdb's copy holds only in-frame clones and misses some; the assay was immunoSEQ multiplex PCR. The profile covers more than 200,000 clones, with around 89% appearing a single time and approximately 3.7% taken by the ten largest. Source material: PBMCs or T cells enriched from blood (not recorded which). Every receptor here comes from a woman aged 30 to 39 who had recovered from COVID-19. Each CDR3 is given with its conserved first and last residue. A D gene is named only where the DNA matches it firmly. Some rows mark clone size as missing; the rest say once, few, many or name a class of expanded clone.

TRBJ2-1 | NA | TRBV5-1 | 12 | TRBD2 | CASSSTSAEQFF | TGCGCCAGCAGCTCGACTAGCGCGGAGCAGTTCTTC
TRBJ2-3 | few | TRBV7-9 | 15 | TRBD2 | CASSSSSGRTDTQYF | TGTGCCAGCAGCTCCTCTAGCGGGAGGACAGATACGCAGTATTTT
TRBJ1-1 | NA | TRBV18 | 13 | TRBD1 | CASKGQENTEAFF | TGTGCCAGCAAAGGACAGGAGAACACTGAAGCTTTCTTT
TRBJ2-3 | NA | TRBV7-9 | 16 | TRBD2 | CASPPGGEESTDTQYF | TGTGCCAGCCCCCCGGGGGGAGAGGAGAGCACAGATACGCAGTATTTT
TRBJ1-5 | once | TRBV20-1 | 10 | NA | CSAGNQPQHF | TGCAGTGCCGGCAATCAGCCCCAGCATTTT
TRBJ1-4 | few | TRBV28 | 16 | TRBD1 | CASSPSGTGDFEKLFF | TGTGCCAGCAGCCCCTCTGGGACAGGGGATTTTGAAAAACTGTTTTTT
TRBJ1-2 | NA | TRBV7-8 | 13 | TRBD1 | CASSFQGDYGYTF | TGTGCCAGCAGCTTCCAGGGGGACTATGGCTACACCTTC
TRBJ1-1 | NA | TRBV11-3 | 13 | NA | CASSFDMNTEAFF | TGTGCCAGCAGCTTTGACATGAACACTGAAGCTTTCTTT
TRBJ2-7 | NA | TRBV3-1/TRBV3-2 | 15 | TRBD2 | CASSQGSGRGYEQYF | TGTGCCAGCAGCCAAGGTAGCGGGAGGGGCTACGAGCAGTACTTC
TRBJ2-1 | NA | TRBV19 | 13 | TRBD1 | CASRRDREGEQFF | TGTGCCAGTAGACGGGACAGGGAAGGCGAGCAGTTCTTC
TRBJ2-7 | NA | TRBV11-2 | 16 | NA | CASSLVVDSRNYEQYF | TGTGCCAGCAGCTTAGTGGTGGACTCTAGAAATTACGAGCAGTACTTC
TRBJ1-4 | NA | TRBV11-2 | 16 | NA | CASSLGVGGTNEKLFF | TGTGCCAGCAGCTTAGGTGTCGGAGGAACTAATGAAAAACTGTTTTTT
TRBJ1-2 | NA | TRBV19 | 11 | NA | CASLSTGRYTF | TGTGCCAGTCTATCGACAGGCCGCTACACCTTC
TRBJ2-7 | NA | TRBV3-1/TRBV3-2 | 19 | NA | CASSQEVGDLGRITYEQYF | TGTGCCAGCAGCCAAGAAGTGGGGGACTTGGGTCGAATTACCTACGAGCAGTACTTC
TRBJ1-4 | NA | TRBV6-1 | 15 | NA | CASSEQGGSNEKLFF | TGTGCCAGCAGTGAACAAGGGGGATCTAATGAAAAACTGTTTTTT
TRBJ2-7 | NA | TRBV18 | 16 | TRBD2 | CASSPQASGSGDEQYF | TGTGCCAGCTCACCTCAGGCTAGCGGGAGTGGAGACGAGCAGTACTTC
TRBJ1-1 | once | TRBV2 | 15 | TRBD1 | CASRLGTGLGTEAFF | TGTGCCAGCAGACTAGGGACAGGGTTGGGGACTGAAGCTTTCTTT
TRBJ1-1 | once | TRBV5-1 | 14 | NA | CASSLTRENTEAFF | TGCGCCAGCAGCTTAACCAGGGAGAACACTGAAGCTTTCTTT
TRBJ2-1 | NA | TRBV5-1 | 16 | NA | CASSSTDGGRGDEQFF | TGCGCCAGCAGCTCAACCGACGGAGGGCGCGGCGATGAGCAGTTCTTC
TRBJ2-1 | NA | TRBV6-5 | 15 | NA | CASTATASSYNEQFF | TGTGCCAGCACCGCGACAGCAAGCTCCTACAATGAGCAGTTCTTC
TRBJ2-3 | NA | TRBV11-2 | 16 | NA | CASSPKMVSSTDTQYF | TGTGCCAGCAGCCCCAAGATGGTTAGTAGCACAGATACGCAGTATTTT
TRBJ2-7 | NA | TRBV11-1 | 15 | NA | CASSLFPRLYYEQYF | TGTGCCAGCAGCTTATTTCCACGACTCTATTACGAGCAGTACTTC
TRBJ2-7 | few | TRBV6-4 | 14 | TRBD2 | CASSDSGLAYEQYF | TGTGCCAGCAGTGATTCGGGACTAGCCTACGAGCAGTACTTC
TRBJ1-6 | NA | TRBV7-6 | 15 | NA | CASSLAIRGDSPLHF | TGTGCCAGCAGCTTAGCGATCCGAGGCGATTCACCCCTCCACTTT
TRBJ2-7 | few | TRBV6-2/TRBV6-3 | 16 | TRBD2 | CASSPDGAGGAVEQYF | TGTGCCAGCAGTCCCGATGGGGCGGGAGGCGCCGTAGAGCAGTACTTC
TRBJ1-2 | NA | TRBV5-6 | 14 | TRBD1 | CASSRRQGGYGYTF | TGTGCCAGCAGCCGACGGCAGGGGGGCTATGGCTACACCTTC
TRBJ2-7 | NA | TRBV11-1 | 15 | TRBD1 | CASSSIEGARNEQYF | TGTGCCAGCAGCTCCATTGAGGGGGCACGAAACGAGCAGTACTTC
TRBJ1-5 | NA | TRBV19 | 14 | NA | CASSTRGDHQPQHF | TGTGCCAGTAGTACTCGGGGGGATCATCAGCCCCAGCATTTT
TRBJ2-7 | NA | TRBV28 | 14 | NA | CASSSPGVTYEQYF | TGTGCCAGCAGTTCACCGGGAGTTACCTACGAGCAGTACTTC
TRBJ1-1 | NA | TRBV9 | 14 | NA | CASSVVQKNTEAFF | TGTGCCAGCAGCGTAGTACAGAAGAACACTGAAGCTTTCTTT
TRBJ1-1 | NA | TRBV6-5 | 15 | NA | CASSYYSVGTARAFF | TGTGCCAGCAGTTACTACTCCGTTGGGACTGCCCGGGCTTTCTTT
TRBJ2-5 | NA | TRBV14 | 16 | TRBD2 | CASSQLAGLAEETQYF | TGTGCCAGCAGCCAACTGGCGGGACTAGCGGAAGAGACCCAGTACTTC
TRBJ1-1 | NA | TRBV7-8 | 12 | TRBD1 | CASSLAQGAAFF | TGTGCCAGCAGCTTAGCCCAGGGGGCCGCTTTCTTT
TRBJ1-1 | NA | TRBV7-8 | 12 | NA | CASSFSGTEAFF | TGTGCCAGCAGCTTTTCAGGCACTGAAGCTTTCTTT
TRBJ1-1 | NA | TRBV7-5 | 15 | NA | CARSCGQGLNTEAFF | TGTGCCAGAAGCTGCGGACAGGGCCTGAACACTGAAGCTTTCTTT
TRBJ1-1 | once | TRBV19 | 13 | NA | CASSPTRFPEAFF | TGTGCCAGTAGTCCTACTCGATTCCCTGAAGCTTTCTTT
TRBJ1-6 | once | TRBV9 | 15 | TRBD1 | CASSGRTGLNSPLHF | TGTGCCAGCAGCGGGCGGACAGGCTTGAATTCACCCCTCCACTTT
TRBJ1-6 | NA | TRBV7-9 | 18 | TRBD1 | CASSLSFYRDRGNSPLHF | TGTGCCAGCAGCTTAAGTTTTTACCGGGACAGGGGAAATTCACCCCTCCACTTT
TRBJ2-1 | NA | TRBV12-5 | 13 | TRBD1 | CASVGQGRNEQFF | TGTGCTAGTGTTGGACAGGGGAGGAATGAGCAGTTCTTC
TRBJ1-4 | NA | TRBV5-5 | 15 | NA | CASSLGLATNEKLFF | TGTGCCAGCAGCCTGGGACTCGCAACTAATGAAAAACTGTTTTTT
TRBJ1-5 | NA | TRBV6-5 | 15 | TRBD1 | CASLPGQGALQPQHF | TGTGCCAGCCTTCCGGGACAGGGGGCTCTTCAGCCCCAGCATTTT
TRBJ1-5 | few | TRBV6-2/TRBV6-3 | 15 | NA | CASSYRSGGLRPQHF | TGTGCCAGCAGTTACCGATCGGGGGGGCTAAGACCCCAGCATTTT